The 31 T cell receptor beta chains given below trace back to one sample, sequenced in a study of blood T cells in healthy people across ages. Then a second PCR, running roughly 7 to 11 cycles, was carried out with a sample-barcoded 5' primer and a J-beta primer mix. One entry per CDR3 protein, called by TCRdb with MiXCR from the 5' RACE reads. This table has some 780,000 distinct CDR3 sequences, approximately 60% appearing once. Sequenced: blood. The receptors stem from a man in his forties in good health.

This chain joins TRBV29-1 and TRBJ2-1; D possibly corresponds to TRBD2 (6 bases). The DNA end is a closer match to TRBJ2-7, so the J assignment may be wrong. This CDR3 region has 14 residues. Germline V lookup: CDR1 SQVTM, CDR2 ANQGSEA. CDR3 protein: CSASGASSYNEQYF. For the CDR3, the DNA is TGCAGCGCTTCGGGAGCGAGCTCCTACAATGAGCAGTACTTC.

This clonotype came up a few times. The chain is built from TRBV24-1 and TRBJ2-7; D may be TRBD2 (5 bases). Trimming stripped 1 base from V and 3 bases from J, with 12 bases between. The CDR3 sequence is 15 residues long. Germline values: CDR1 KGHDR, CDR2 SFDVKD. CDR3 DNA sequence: TGTGCCACCAGTGATTTTACGGCAGGAGGCTACGAGCAGTACTTC. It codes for CATSDFTAGGYEQYF.

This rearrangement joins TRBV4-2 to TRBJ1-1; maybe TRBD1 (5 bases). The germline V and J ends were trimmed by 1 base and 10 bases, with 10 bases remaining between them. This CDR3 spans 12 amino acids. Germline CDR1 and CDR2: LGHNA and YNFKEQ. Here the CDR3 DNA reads TGTGCCAGCAGCCAAGGTCCGGGGCGAGCTTTCTTT. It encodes CASSQGPGRAFF.

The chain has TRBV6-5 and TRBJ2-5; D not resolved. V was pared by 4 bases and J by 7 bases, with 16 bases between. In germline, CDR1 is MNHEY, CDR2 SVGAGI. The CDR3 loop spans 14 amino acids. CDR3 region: CASSSSPFDATQYF. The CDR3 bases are TGTGCCAGCAGTTCTTCCCCCTTCGATGCGACCCAGTACTTC.

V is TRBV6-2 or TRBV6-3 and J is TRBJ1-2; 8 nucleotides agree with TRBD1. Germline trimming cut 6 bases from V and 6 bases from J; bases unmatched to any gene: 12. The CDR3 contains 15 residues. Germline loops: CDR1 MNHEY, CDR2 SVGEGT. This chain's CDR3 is CASSRGFSDRDGYTF. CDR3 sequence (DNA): TGTGCCAGCAGCCGGGGGTTCTCGGACAGGGATGGCTACACCTTC.

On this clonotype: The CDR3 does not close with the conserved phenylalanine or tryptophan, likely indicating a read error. CDR3: CASSPLGAGRDYNEQFL. The CDR3 DNA sequence: TGTGCCAGCAGCCCTCTAGGAGCGGGGAGGGACTACAATGAGCAGTTCCTC. The chain uses TRBV3-1 and TRBJ2-1; TRBD2 matches at 7 bases. Trimming removed 4 bases from V and 3 bases from J; junction bases left unmatched: 12. Germline V gives CDR1 LGHDT, CDR2 YNNKEL (reference sequence). CDR3 length equals 17 residues.

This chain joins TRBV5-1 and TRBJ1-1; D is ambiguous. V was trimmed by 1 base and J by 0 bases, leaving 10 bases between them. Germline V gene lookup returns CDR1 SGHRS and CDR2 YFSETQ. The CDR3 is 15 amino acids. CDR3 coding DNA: TGCGCCAGCAGCTTGTTTTCAGATCTGAACACTGAAGCTTTCTTT. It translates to CASSLFSDLNTEAFF.

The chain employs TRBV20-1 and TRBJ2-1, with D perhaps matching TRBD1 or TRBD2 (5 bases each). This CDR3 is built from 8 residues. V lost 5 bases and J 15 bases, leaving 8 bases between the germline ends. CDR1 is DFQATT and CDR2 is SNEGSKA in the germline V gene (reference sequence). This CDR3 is CSASRGFF. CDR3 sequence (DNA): TGCAGTGCTTCGAGGGGGTTCTTC.

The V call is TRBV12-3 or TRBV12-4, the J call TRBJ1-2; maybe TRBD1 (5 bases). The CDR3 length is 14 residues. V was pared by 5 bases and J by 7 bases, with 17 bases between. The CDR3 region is CASSPGRGAGGYTF. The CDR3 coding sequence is TGTGCCAGCAGTCCGGGCCGAGGGGCGGGTGGCTACACCTTC.

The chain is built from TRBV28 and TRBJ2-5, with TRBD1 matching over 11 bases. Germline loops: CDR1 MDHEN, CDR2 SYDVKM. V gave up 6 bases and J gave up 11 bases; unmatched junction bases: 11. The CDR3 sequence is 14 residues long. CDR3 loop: CASSGDRGANEQYF. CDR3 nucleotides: TGTGCCAGCAGCGGGGACAGGGGGGCCAATGAGCAGTACTTC.

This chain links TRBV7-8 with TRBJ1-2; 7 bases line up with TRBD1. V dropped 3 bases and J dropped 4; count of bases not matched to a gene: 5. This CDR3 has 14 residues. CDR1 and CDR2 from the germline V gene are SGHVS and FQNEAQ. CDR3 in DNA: TGTGCCAGCAGCTTCCGGGACAGCTTCTATGGCTACACCTTC. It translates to CASSFRDSFYGYTF.

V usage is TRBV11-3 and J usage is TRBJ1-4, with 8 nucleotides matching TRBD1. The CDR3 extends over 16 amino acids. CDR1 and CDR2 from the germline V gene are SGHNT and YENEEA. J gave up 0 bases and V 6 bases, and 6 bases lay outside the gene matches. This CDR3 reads CASSRTGPSTNEKLFF. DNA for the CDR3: TGTGCCAGCAGTAGGACAGGGCCCTCAACTAATGAAAAACTGTTTTTT.

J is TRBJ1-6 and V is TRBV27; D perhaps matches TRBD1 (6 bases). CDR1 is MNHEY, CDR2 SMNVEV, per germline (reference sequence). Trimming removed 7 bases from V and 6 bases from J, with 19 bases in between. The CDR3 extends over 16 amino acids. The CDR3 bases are TGTGCCAGCAAAGAAACCAGGGGAGCCATTAATTCACCCCTCCACTTT. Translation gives CASKETRGAINSPLHF.

As DNA, the CDR3 is TGTGCCAGCACTTTCGGGTCGGACGGAAGGAGGCAGGAGACCCAGTACTTC. Translating it yields CASTFGSDGRRQETQYF. This chain joins TRBV6-5 and TRBJ2-5; D is perhaps TRBD2 (5 bases). CDR1 is MNHEY and CDR2 is SVGAGI in the germline V gene. Trimming left V 7 bases short and J 5 bases short, with 26 bases between. CDR3 length: 17 residues.

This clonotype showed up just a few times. CDR3 in DNA: TGTGCCAGCAGATCCAGCGGGAGCACCTACGAGCAGTACTTC. Its translation: CASRSSGSTYEQYF. V gene TRBV13 combines with J gene TRBJ2-7; 8 positions match TRBD2. Per germline, CDR1 PRHDT and CDR2 FYEKMQ (reference sequence). V dropped 6 bases and J dropped 2; count of bases not matched to a gene: 6. There are 14 residues in the CDR3.

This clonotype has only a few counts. The CDR3 sequence is CSVENGGETQYF. Written as DNA, the CDR3 is TGCAGCGTTGAAAACGGAGGAGAGACCCAGTACTTC. The chain combines TRBV29-1 with TRBJ2-5; D perhaps matches TRBD2 (5 bases). The CDR3 covers 12 residues. Germline V gene data show CDR1 as SQVTM and CDR2 as ANQGSEA. V dropped 2 bases and J dropped 4 bases, with 8 bases sitting between them.

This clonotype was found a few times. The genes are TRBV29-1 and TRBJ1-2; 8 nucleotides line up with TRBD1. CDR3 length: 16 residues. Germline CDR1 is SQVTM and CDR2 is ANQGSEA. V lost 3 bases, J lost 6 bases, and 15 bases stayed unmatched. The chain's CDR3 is CSVDGRRQGLGDGYTF. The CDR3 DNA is TGCAGCGTTGATGGTCGACGACAGGGGTTAGGCGATGGCTACACCTTC.

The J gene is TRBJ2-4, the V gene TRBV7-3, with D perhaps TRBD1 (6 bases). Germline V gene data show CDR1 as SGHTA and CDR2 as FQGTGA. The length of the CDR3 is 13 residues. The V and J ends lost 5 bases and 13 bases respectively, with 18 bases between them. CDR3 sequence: CASSARQGLRQYF. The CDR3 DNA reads TGTGCCAGCAGCGCGCGCCAGGGGCTCAGACAGTACTTC.

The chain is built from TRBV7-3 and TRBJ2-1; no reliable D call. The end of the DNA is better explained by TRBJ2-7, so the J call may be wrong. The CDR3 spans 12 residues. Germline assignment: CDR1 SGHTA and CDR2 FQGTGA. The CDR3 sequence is CASSFYNNEQYF. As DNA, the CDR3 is TGTGCCAGCAGCTTCTACAACAATGAGCAGTACTTC.

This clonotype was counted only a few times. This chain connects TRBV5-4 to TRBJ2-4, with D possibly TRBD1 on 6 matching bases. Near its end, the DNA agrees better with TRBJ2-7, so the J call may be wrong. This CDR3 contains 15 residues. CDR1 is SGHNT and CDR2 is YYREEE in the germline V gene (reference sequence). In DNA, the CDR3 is TGTGCCAGCAGCCCTAAGAGGGCAGGGGCCTACGAGCAGTACTTC. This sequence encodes CASSPKRAGAYEQYF.

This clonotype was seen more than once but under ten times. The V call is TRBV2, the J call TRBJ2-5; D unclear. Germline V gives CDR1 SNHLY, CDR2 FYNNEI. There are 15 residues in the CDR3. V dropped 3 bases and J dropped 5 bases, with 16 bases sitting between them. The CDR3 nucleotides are TGTGCCAGCAGTGATGATCGTACACTGGGTGAGACCCAGTACTTC. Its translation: CASSDDRTLGETQYF.

CDR3 nucleotides: TGTGCCAGCAGCTTACTCTGGCGGGGGGATGGTGAGCAGTTCTTC. Translating it yields CASSLLWRGDGEQFF. This sequence joins TRBV7-9 and TRBJ2-1; 8 bases agree with TRBD2. The V and J ends lost 2 bases and 9 bases, in that order; junction bases with no gene match: 9. CDR3 length: 15 amino acids. Germline lookup yields CDR1 SEHNR and CDR2 FQNEAQ (reference sequence). Supplemented by reference TRBV7-9 and TRBJ2-1, the full variable domain reads DTGVSQNPRHKITKRGQNVTFRCDPISEHNRLYWYRQTLGQGPEFLTYFQNEAQLEKSRLLSDRFSAERPKGSFSTLEIQRTEQGDSAMYLCASSLLWRGDGEQFFGPGTRLTVL.

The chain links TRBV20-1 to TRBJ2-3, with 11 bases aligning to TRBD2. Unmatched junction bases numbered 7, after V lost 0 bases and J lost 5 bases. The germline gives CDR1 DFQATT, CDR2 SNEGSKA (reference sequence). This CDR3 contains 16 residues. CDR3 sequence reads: CSARDLLAGVGDTQYF. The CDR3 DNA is TGCAGTGCTAGAGACCTACTAGCGGGGGTAGGAGATACGCAGTATTTT.

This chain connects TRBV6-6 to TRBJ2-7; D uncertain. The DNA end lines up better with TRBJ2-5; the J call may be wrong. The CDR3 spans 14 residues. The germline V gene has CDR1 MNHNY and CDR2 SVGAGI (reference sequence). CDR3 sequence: CASIGSNGKETQYF. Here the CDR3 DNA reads TGTGCCAGCATAGGATCGAACGGCAAAGAGACCCAGTACTTC.

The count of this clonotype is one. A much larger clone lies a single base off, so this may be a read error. The chain's CDR3 is CTISDGGETQYF. CDR3 DNA: TGTACCATCAGTGATGGAGGGGAGACCCAGTACTTC. The chain has TRBV10-3 and TRBJ2-7; possibly TRBD2 for D (6 bases). The J call may be in error: the DNA end matches TRBJ2-5 better. The CDR3 is 12 amino acids. Per germline, CDR1 ENHRY and CDR2 SYGVKD.

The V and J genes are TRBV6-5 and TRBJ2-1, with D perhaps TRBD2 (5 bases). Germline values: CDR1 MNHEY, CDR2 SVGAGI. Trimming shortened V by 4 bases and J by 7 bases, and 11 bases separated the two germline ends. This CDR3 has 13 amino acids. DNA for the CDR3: TGTGCCAGCAGTTGGAGAGAGGGAAATGAGCAGTTCTTC. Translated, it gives CASSWREGNEQFF.

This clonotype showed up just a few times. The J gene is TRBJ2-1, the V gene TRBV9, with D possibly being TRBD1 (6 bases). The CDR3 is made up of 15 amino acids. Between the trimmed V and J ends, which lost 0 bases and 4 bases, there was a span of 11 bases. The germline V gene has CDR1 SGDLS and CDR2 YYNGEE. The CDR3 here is CASSVEGTSYNEQFF. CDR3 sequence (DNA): TGTGCCAGCAGCGTAGAGGGGACATCATACAATGAGCAGTTCTTC. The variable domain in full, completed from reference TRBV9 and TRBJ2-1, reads DSGVTQTPKHLITATGQRVTLRCSPRSGDLSVYWYQQSLDQGLQFLIQYYNGEERAKGNILERFSAQQFPDLHSELNLSSLELGDSALYFCASSVEGTSYNEQFFGPGTRLTVL.

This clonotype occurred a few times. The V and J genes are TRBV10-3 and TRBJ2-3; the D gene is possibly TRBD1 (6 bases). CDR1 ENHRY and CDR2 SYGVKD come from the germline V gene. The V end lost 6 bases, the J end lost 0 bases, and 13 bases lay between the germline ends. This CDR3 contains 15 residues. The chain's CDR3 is CAISHGTFSTDTQYF. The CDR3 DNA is TGTGCCATCAGCCACGGGACATTCAGCACAGATACGCAGTATTTT.

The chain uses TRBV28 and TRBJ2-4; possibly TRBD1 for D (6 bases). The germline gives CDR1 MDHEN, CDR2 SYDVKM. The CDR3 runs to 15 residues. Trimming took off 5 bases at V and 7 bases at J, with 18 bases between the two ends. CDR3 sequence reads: CASSQTGPGRNIQYF. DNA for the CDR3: TGTGCCAGCAGTCAAACAGGGCCTGGCAGGAACATTCAGTACTTC.

The CDR3 spells CASSLGLAGVIEQYF. The CDR3 DNA reads TGTGCCAGCAGTTTAGGACTAGCGGGAGTTATTGAGCAGTACTTC. The chain links TRBV12-3 or TRBV12-4 to TRBJ2-7; 12 positions match TRBD2. J was trimmed by 7 bases and V by 1 base; bases with no gene match: 5. CDR3 length equals 15 residues.

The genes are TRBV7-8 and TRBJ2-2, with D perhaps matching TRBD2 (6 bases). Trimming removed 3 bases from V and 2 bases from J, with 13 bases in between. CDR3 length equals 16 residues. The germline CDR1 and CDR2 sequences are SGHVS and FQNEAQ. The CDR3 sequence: CASSFRGSGNTGELFF. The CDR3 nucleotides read TGTGCCAGCAGCTTTAGAGGTAGCGGTAACACCGGGGAGCTGTTTTTT.